The clone carrying this T cell receptor (beta chain) was seen just once. The antigen remains unidentified. Primers used in a second PCR of about 7 to 12 cycles were a sample-barcoded 5' primer and a J-beta primer mix. TCRdb redid the calling of the 5' RACE reads with MiXCR, one entry per CDR3 protein. The table includes over a million distinct CDR3 sequences, approximately 59% detected once. This entry belongs to a study of blood T cells in healthy people across ages. This CDR3 is 11 amino acids long. V lost 7 bases and J 0 bases, leaving 6 bases between the germline ends. CDR1 and CDR2 (germline): SQVTM, ANQGSEA. General study points: Across the age range, TCR beta diversity per million T cells fell in a roughly linear way. Expanded clonotype changes were possibly confounded by unknown donor CMV status. Higher diversity and more naive CD4+ cells were features of long-lived donors, compared to aged donors.

The source is a man younger than 35 in good health. The sample comprised blood. The chain couples TRBV29-1 to TRBJ1-1; unclear D gene. The CDR3 is CSGAVNTEAFF. DNA for the CDR3: TGCAGCGGAGCGGTGAACACTGAAGCTTTCTTT.